This T cell receptor (beta chain) was documented in a study of cytomegalovirus exposure and HLA in healthy donors. Study-wide points: Certain indistinguishable V segments, among them TRBV6-2 and TRBV6-3, were excluded. Productive status was seen about 87% or about 30% of the time for most TCR beta V segments in an earlier analysis. Later, TCR association rates were found to vary by HLA locus, highest for DRB1 and lowest for HLA-C. Later on, analysis showed that most CMV-associated TCR beta chains appeared to be HLA-restricted.

With 60 Vbeta and 13 Jbeta primers, the PCR was carried out. TCRdb's table, derived via immunoSEQ multiplex PCR, lists solely in-frame clones and lacks some. Its table records tens of thousands of clones. About this clone: Its antigen is currently unknown.

Germline trimming cut 5 bases from V and 2 bases from J; bases unmatched to any gene: 17. The CDR3 spans 19 residues. Germline-derived CDR1 and CDR2 are SGHTA and FQGNSA. The sample consisted of PBMCs. V and J are TRBV7-2 and TRBJ2-7, with 11 bases identical to TRBD2. This receptor was obtained from a female donor in good health and CMV-seropositive. Here the CDR3 DNA reads TGTGCCAGCAGCCGACCCCAGGGCAAGACTAGCGGGAAGGCCTACGAGCAGTACTTC. Its translation: CASSRPQGKTSGKAYEQYF.